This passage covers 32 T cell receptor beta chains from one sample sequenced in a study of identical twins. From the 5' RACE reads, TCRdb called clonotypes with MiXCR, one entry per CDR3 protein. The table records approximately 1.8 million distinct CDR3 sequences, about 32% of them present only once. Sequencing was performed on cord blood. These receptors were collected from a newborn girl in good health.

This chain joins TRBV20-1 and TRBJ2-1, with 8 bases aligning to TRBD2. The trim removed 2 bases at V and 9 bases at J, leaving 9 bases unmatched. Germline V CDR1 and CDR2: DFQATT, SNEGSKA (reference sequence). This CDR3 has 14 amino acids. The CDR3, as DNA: TGCAGTGCTAGAAGGTCGGGGGGGTCTGGTGAGCAGTTCTTC. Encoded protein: CSARRSGGSGEQFF.

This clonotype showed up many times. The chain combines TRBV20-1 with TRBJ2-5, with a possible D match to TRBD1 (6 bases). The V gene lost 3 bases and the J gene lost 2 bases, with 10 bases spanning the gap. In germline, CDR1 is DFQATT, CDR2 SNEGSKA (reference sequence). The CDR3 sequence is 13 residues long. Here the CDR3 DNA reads TGCAGTGCTAGTCAGGGGCGACAAGAGACCCAGTACTTC. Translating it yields CSASQGRQETQYF.

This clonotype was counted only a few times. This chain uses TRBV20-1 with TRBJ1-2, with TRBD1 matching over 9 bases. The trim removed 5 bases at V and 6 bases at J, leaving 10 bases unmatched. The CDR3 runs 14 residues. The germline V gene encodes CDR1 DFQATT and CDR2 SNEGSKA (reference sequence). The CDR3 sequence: CSAATNRGRDGYTF. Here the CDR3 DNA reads TGCAGTGCTGCCACGAACAGGGGGCGAGATGGCTACACCTTC.

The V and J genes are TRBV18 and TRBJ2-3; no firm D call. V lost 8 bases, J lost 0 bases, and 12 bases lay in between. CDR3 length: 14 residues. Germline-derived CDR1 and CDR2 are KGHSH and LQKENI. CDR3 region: CASQPQTSTDTQYF. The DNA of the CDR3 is TGTGCCAGCCAACCCCAAACAAGCACAGATACGCAGTATTTT.

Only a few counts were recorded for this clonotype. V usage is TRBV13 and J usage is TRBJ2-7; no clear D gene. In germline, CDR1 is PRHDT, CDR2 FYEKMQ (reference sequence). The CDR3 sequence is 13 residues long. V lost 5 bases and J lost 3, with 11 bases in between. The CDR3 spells CASSPPLGYEQYF. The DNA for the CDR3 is TGTGCCAGCAGCCCTCCCCTGGGCTACGAGCAGTACTTC.

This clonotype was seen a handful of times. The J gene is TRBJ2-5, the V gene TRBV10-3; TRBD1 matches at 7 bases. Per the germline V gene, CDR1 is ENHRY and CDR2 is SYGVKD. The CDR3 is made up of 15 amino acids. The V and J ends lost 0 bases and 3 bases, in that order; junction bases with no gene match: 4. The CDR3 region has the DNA TGTGCCATCAGTGAGTCGGACAGGCTAAAAGAGACCCAGTACTTC. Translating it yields CAISESDRLKETQYF.

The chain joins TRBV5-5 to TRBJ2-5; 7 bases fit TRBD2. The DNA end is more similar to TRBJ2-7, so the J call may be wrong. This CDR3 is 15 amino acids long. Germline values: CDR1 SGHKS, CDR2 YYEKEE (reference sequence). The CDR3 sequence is CASSSNHAGAYEQYF. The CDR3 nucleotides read TGTGCCAGCAGCTCGAATCACGCGGGGGCCTACGAGCAGTACTTC.

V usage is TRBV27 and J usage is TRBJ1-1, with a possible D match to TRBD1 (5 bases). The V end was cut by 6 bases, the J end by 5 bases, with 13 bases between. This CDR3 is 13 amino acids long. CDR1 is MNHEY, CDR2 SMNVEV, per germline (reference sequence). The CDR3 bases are TGTGCCAGCAGATTGGGGCGGAGGACTGAAGCTTTCTTT. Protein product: CASRLGRRTEAFF.

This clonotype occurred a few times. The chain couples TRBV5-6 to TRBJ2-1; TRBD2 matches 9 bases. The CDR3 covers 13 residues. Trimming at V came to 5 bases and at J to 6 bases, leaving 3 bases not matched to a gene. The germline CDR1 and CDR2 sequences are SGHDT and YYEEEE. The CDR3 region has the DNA TGTGCCAGCAGTCGAGCGGGGGGCAATGAGCAGTTCTTC. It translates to CASSRAGGNEQFF.

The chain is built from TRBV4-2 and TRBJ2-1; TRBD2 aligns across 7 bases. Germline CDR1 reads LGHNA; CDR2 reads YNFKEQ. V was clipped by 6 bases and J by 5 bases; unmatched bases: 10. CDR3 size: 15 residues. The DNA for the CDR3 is TGTGCCAGCAGTTCAAAGACTAGCCCCAACAATGAGCAGTTCTTC. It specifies CASSSKTSPNNEQFF.

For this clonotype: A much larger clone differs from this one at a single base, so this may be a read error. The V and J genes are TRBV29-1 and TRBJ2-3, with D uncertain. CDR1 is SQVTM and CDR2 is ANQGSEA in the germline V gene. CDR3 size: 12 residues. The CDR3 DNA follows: TGCAGCTTTGAAGGATCCTTGGATACGCAGTATTTT. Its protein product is CSFEGSLDTQYF.

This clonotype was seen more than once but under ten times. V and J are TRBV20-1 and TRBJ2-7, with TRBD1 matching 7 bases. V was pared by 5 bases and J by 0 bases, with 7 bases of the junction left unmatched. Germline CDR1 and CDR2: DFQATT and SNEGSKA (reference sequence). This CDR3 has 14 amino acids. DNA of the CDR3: TGCAGTGCTCGAAACAGGGGTACCTCCTACGAGCAGTACTTC. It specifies CSARNRGTSYEQYF.

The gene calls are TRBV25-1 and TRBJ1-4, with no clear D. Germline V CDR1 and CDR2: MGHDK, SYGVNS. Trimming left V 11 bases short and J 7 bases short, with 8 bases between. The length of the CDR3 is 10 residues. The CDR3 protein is CAHDIEKLFF. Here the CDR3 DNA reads TGTGCCCACGATATTGAAAAACTGTTTTTT.

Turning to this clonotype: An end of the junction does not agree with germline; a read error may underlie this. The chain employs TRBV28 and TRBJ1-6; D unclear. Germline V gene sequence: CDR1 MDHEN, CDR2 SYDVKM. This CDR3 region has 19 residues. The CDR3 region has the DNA TGTGCCATCAGTTTATTTGGCCCCCTTATGGGGTCCGGCGATTCACCCCTCCACTTT. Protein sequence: CAISLFGPLMGSGDSPLHF.

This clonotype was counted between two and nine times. CDR3 DNA: TGTGCCCCCTATGTGAGAGCCGCAGATACGCAGTATTTT. Translation gives CAPYVRAADTQYF. This chain connects TRBV24-1 to TRBJ2-3; D remains ambiguous. This CDR3 is built from 13 residues. V dropped 12 bases and J dropped 4 bases, with 16 bases sitting between them. Germline V lookup: CDR1 KGHDR, CDR2 SFDVKD.

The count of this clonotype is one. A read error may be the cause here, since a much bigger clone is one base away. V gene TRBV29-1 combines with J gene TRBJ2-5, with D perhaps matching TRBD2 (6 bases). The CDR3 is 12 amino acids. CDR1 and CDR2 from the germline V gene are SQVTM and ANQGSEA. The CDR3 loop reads CSAMTRRKTRYF. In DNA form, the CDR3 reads TGCAGCGCCATGACTAGGAGAAAGACCCGGTACTTC. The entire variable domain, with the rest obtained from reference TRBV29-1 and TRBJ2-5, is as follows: SAVISQKPSRDICQRGTSLTIQCQVDSQVTMMFWYRQQPGQSLTLIATANQGSEATYESGFVIDKFPISRPNLTFSTLTVSNMSPEDSSIYLCSAMTRRKTRYFGPGTRLLVL.

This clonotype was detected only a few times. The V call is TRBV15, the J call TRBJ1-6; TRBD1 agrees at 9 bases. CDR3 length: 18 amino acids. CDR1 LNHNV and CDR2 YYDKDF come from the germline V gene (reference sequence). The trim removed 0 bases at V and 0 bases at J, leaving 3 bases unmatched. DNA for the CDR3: TGTGCCACCAGCAGAGATGGACAGGGGAGCTCCTATAATTCACCCCTCCACTTT. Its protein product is CATSRDGQGSSYNSPLHF.

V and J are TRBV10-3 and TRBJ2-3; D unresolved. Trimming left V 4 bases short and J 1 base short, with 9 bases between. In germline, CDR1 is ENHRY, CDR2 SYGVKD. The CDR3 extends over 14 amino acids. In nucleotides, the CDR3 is TGTGCCATCAGTGTAAGTAGGGGCACAGATACGCAGTATTTT. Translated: CAISVSRGTDTQYF.

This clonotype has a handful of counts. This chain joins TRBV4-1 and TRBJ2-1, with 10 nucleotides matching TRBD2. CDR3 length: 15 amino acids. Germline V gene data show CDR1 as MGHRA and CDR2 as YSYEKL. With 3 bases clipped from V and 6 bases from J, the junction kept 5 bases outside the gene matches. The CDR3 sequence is CASSHGKRGGNEQFF. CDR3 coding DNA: TGCGCCAGCAGCCATGGAAAGCGGGGGGGCAATGAGCAGTTCTTC.

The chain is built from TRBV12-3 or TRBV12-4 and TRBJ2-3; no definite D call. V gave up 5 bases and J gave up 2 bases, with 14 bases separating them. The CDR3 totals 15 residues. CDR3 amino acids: CASSPQVTSTDTQYF. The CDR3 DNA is TGTGCCAGCAGTCCCCAAGTAACCTCCACAGATACGCAGTATTTT.

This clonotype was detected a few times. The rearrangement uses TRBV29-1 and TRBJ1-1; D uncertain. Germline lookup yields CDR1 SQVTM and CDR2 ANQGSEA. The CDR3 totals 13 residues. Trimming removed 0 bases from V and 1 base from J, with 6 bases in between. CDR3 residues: CSVEDRANTEAFF. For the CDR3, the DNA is TGCAGCGTTGAAGATAGAGCGAACACTGAAGCTTTCTTT.

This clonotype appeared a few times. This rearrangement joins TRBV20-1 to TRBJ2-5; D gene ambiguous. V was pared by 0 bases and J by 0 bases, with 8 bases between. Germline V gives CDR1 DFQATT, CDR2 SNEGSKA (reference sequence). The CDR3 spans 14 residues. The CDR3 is CSARDGSHQETQYF. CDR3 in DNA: TGCAGTGCTAGAGATGGGTCCCACCAAGAGACCCAGTACTTC.

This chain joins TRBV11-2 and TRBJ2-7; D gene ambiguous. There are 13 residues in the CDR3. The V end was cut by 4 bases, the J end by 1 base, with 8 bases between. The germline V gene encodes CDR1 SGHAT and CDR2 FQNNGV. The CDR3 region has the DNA TGTGCCAGCAGCTATATAAGGTCCTACGAGCAGTACTTC. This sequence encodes CASSYIRSYEQYF.

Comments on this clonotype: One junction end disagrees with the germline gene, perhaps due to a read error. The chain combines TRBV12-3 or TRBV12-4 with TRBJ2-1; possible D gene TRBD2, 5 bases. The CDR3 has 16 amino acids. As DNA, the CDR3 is TGTGCCAGCAGTTTCCCCAGAGGGAGAACCTACAACGAGCAGTTCTTC. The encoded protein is CASSFPRGRTYNEQFF.

CDR3: CASKTGVNTGELFF. For the CDR3, the DNA is TGTGCCAGTAAGACAGGGGTGAACACCGGGGAGCTGTTTTTT. This chain links TRBV12-3 or TRBV12-4 with TRBJ2-2, with TRBD1 matching 8 bases. Losses at the gene ends were 9 bases for V and 1 base for J; bases not matched to a gene: 4. The CDR3 contains 14 residues.

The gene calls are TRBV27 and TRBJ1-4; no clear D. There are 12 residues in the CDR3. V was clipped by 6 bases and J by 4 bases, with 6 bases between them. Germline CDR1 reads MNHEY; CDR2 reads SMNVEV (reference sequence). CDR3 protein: CASRTNNEKLFF. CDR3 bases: TGTGCCAGCAGGACAAATAATGAAAAACTGTTTTTT.

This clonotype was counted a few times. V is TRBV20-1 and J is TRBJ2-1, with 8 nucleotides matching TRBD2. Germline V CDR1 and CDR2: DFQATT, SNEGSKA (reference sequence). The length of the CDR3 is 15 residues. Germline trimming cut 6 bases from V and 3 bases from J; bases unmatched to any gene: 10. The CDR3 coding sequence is TGCAGTGCCTTGGGGGCGGGAGGAGGCTACAATGAGCAGTTCTTC. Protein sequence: CSALGAGGGYNEQFF.

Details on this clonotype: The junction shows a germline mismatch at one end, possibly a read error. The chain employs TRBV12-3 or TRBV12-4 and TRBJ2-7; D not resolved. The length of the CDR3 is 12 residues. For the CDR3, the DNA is TGTGCCGGCAGCTTATCGTTTCACGAGCAGTACTTC. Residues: CAGSLSFHEQYF.

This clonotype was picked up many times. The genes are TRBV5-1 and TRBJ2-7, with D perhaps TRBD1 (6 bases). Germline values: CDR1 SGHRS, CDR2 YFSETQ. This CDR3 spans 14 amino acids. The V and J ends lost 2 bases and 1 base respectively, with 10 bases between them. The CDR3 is CASSLLTGSYEQYF. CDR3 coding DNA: TGCGCCAGCAGCTTATTGACAGGATCCTACGAGCAGTACTTC.

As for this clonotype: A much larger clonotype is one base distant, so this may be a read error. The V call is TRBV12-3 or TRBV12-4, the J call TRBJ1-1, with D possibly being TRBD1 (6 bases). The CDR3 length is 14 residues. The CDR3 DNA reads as TGTGGCAGCAGTTTCGGACAGCCGAACACTGAAGCTTTCTTT. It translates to CGSSFGQPNTEAFF.

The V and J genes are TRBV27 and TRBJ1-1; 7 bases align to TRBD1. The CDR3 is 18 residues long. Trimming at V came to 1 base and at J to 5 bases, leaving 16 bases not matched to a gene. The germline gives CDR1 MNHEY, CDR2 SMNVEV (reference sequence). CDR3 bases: TGTGCCAGCAGTTTATTAGCTGTCGAGGCAGGGGGGAGGACTGAAGCTTTCTTT. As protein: CASSLLAVEAGGRTEAFF.

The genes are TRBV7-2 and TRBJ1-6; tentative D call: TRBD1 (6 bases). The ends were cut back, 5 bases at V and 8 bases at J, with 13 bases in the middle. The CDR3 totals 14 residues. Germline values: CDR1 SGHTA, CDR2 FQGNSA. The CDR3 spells CASSLGGAYSPLHF. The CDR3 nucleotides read TGTGCCAGCAGCCTTGGGGGGGCGTATTCACCCCTCCACTTT.